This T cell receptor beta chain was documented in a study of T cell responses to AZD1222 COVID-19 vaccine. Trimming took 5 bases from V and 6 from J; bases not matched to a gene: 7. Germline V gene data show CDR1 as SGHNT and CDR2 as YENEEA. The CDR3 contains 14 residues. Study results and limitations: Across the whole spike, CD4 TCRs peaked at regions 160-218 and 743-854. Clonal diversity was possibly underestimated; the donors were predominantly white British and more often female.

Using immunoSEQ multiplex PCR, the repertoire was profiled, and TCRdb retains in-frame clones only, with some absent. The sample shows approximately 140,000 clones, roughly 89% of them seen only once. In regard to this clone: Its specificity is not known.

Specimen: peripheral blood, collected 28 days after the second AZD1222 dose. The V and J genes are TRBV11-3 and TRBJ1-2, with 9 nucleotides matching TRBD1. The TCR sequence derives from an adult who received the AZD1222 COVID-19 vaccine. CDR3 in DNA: TGTGCCAGCAGCCCGGGACAGGGATCCGATGGCTACACCTTC. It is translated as CASSPGQGSDGYTF.